A selection of T cell receptor beta chains follows, all from one sample in a study of beta chain features in type 1 diabetes. Method: immunoSEQ multiplex PCR; TCRdb's copy keeps in-frame clones and lacks some. The profile shows about 340,000 clones, approximately 9.9% of them singletons. Material for sequencing was central memory CD4+ T cells from blood. The receptors shown here come from a young man with type 1 diabetes. The CDR3 runs from the conserved cysteine through the conserved F or W. Each record gives: J gene, V gene, D gene, CDR3 length, clone size, CDR3 DNA, CDR3 protein. D genes are given only for firm matches. Clone size is stated in some rows and not others, as once, few, many or a class when expanded.

j_gene: TRBJ1-1
v_gene: TRBV7-9
d_gene: .
len: 12
abundance: many
CDR3nt: TGTGCCAGCAGCCTCCCACAAACTGAAGCTTTCTTT
CDR3aa: CASSLPQTEAFF

j_gene: TRBJ2-3
v_gene: TRBV10-3
d_gene: TRBD2
len: 14
abundance: .
CDR3nt: TGTGCCATCAGCACGGGGGGGGCCTCAGATACGCAGTATTTT
CDR3aa: CAISTGGASDTQYF

j_gene: TRBJ1-2
v_gene: TRBV28
d_gene: .
len: 14
abundance: many
CDR3nt: TGTGCCAGCAGGAGGACGGAGGATTACTATGGCTACACCTTC
CDR3aa: CASRRTEDYYGYTF

j_gene: TRBJ2-5
v_gene: TRBV28
d_gene: .
len: 16
abundance: .
CDR3nt: TGTGCCAGCAGCCCGCAGGGAGCCATGTACCAAGAGACCCAGTACTTC
CDR3aa: CASSPQGAMYQETQYF

j_gene: TRBJ2-3
v_gene: TRBV5-1
d_gene: TRBD2
len: 14
abundance: few
CDR3nt: TGCGCCAGCAGCTTGGGGGAGCGGGGAGATACGCAGTATTTT
CDR3aa: CASSLGERGDTQYF

j_gene: TRBJ2-3
v_gene: TRBV19
d_gene: TRBD1
len: 16
abundance: few
CDR3nt: TGTGCCAGCAGTCCCGGGACAGGGTACTCCTGGAATACGCAGTATTTT
CDR3aa: CASSPGTGYSWNTQYF

j_gene: TRBJ2-3
v_gene: TRBV5-4
d_gene: .
len: 14
abundance: few
CDR3nt: TGTGCCAGCAGCTTGGAAGGGACCACAGATACGCAGTATTTT
CDR3aa: CASSLEGTTDTQYF

j_gene: TRBJ2-5
v_gene: TRBV7-9
d_gene: .
len: 14
abundance: few
CDR3nt: TGTGCCAGCAGCTTAGTAGCGGTCGGGTCTCCCCAGTACTTC
CDR3aa: CASSLVAVGSPQYF

j_gene: TRBJ1-4
v_gene: TRBV5-1
d_gene: TRBD1
len: 13
abundance: .
CDR3nt: TGCGCCAGCAGCTTGGGACAGGGTGAAAAACTGTTTTTT
CDR3aa: CASSLGQGEKLFF

j_gene: TRBJ2-2
v_gene: TRBV5-1
d_gene: .
len: 15
abundance: .
CDR3nt: TGCGCCAGCAGCTTGACAAGCGGATACACCGGGGAGCTGTTTTTT
CDR3aa: CASSLTSGYTGELFF

j_gene: TRBJ1-1
v_gene: TRBV18
d_gene: .
len: 14
abundance: .
CDR3nt: TGTGCCAGCTCATCCAACGGGGGGCAGATTGAAGCTTTCTTT
CDR3aa: CASSSNGGQIEAFF

j_gene: TRBJ2-5
v_gene: TRBV6-6
d_gene: .
len: 10
abundance: once
CDR3nt: TGTGCCACCCTAGGGGAGACCCAGTACTTC
CDR3aa: CATLGETQYF

j_gene: TRBJ1-2
v_gene: TRBV5-1
d_gene: .
len: 14
abundance: few
CDR3nt: TGCGCCAGCAGCTTGGGACAGTTGAACAATGGCTACACCTTC
CDR3aa: CASSLGQLNNGYTF

j_gene: TRBJ2-7
v_gene: TRBV4-3
d_gene: .
len: 13
abundance: .
CDR3nt: TGCGCCAGCAGCCAAGATAGCTCCTACGAGCAGTACTTC
CDR3aa: CASSQDSSYEQYF

j_gene: TRBJ2-5
v_gene: TRBV6-5
d_gene: .
len: 12
abundance: few
CDR3nt: TGTGCCAGCTCAAAGCAGCAAGAGACCCAGTACTTC
CDR3aa: CASSKQQETQYF

j_gene: TRBJ2-7
v_gene: TRBV10-3
d_gene: TRBD1
len: 13
abundance: .
CDR3nt: TGTGCCATCAGTGGCAGACAGGGTTACGAGCAGTACTTC
CDR3aa: CAISGRQGYEQYF

j_gene: TRBJ2-7
v_gene: TRBV28
d_gene: TRBD1
len: 17
abundance: .
CDR3nt: TGTGCCAGCAGTTCTACTCCGGGACAGGGGGCTGTATACGAGCAGTACTTC
CDR3aa: CASSSTPGQGAVYEQYF

j_gene: TRBJ2-3
v_gene: TRBV5-1
d_gene: TRBD1
len: 15
abundance: few
CDR3nt: TGCGCCAGCAGCCCGAGACAGGGGCAGGGAGATACGCAGTATTTT
CDR3aa: CASSPRQGQGDTQYF

j_gene: TRBJ1-1
v_gene: TRBV18
d_gene: .
len: 14
abundance: .
CDR3nt: TGTGCCAGCCAAACCCTTTCACTGAACACTGAAGCTTTCTTT
CDR3aa: CASQTLSLNTEAFF

j_gene: TRBJ2-3
v_gene: TRBV2
d_gene: TRBD2
len: 14
abundance: few
CDR3nt: TGTGCCAGCACGTCTAGCGGGGGTACAGATACGCAGTATTTT
CDR3aa: CASTSSGGTDTQYF

j_gene: TRBJ1-2
v_gene: TRBV15
d_gene: .
len: 15
abundance: few
CDR3nt: TGTGCCACCAGCAGAGATCTCGAAAGGGTCCATGGCTACACCTTC
CDR3aa: CATSRDLERVHGYTF

j_gene: TRBJ2-1
v_gene: TRBV10-1
d_gene: .
len: 11
abundance: .
CDR3nt: TGCGCCAGCAGTGGGGCAGGGGACCCGATCTTC
CDR3aa: CASSGAGDPIF

j_gene: TRBJ1-1
v_gene: TRBV29-1
d_gene: .
len: 10
abundance: .
CDR3nt: TGCAGCGTGCTGACGGGTGAAGCTTTCTTT
CDR3aa: CSVLTGEAFF

j_gene: TRBJ1-5
v_gene: TRBV11-2
d_gene: .
len: 15
abundance: .
CDR3nt: TGTGCCAGCAGCTCCGGACGGATTAGCAATCAGCCCCAGCATTTT
CDR3aa: CASSSGRISNQPQHF

j_gene: TRBJ1-4
v_gene: TRBV5-1
d_gene: .
len: 15
abundance: .
CDR3nt: TGCGCCAGCAGCGTCGAATTGGGTCCGAATGAAAAACTGTTTTTT
CDR3aa: CASSVELGPNEKLFF

j_gene: TRBJ1-1
v_gene: TRBV9
d_gene: .
len: 13
abundance: few
CDR3nt: TGTGCCAGCAGCGTAGCTGGGGGGTCAGGAGCTTTCTTT
CDR3aa: CASSVAGGSGAFF

j_gene: TRBJ2-1
v_gene: TRBV7-8
d_gene: TRBD2
len: 14
abundance: .
CDR3nt: TGTGCCAGCAAGGAAGCGGGAGACTACAATGAGCAGTTCTTC
CDR3aa: CASKEAGDYNEQFF